Listed below are T cell receptor beta chains from one sample, sequenced in a study of neurological immune-mediated disorders. TCRdb processed the 5' RACE reads anew with MiXCR; each CDR3 protein has one entry. The sample has 45,000 to 50,000 distinct CDR3 sequences, roughly 4% seen once; the top ten hold approximately 5.4%. Sequenced: PBMCs. These receptors were collected from a woman aged 60-70 years with multiple sclerosis. Both conserved end residues are part of each CDR3. A D gene is named only where the DNA matches it firmly. Clone size is given for some rows only: seen once, a few or many times, or a class if the clone is expanded.

clone_size cdr3_length j_call v_call d_call cdr3_nt cdr3_aa
many 12 TRBJ2-3 TRBV29-1 TRBD1 TGCAGCGTTGGTACAGGGGCAGATACGCAGTATTTT CSVGTGADTQYF
many 15 TRBJ1-1 TRBV28 NA TGTGCCAGCAGTTTATGGGAGGAGGGGGGCTCTGAAGCTTTCTTT CASSLWEEGGSEAFF
many 16 TRBJ2-2 TRBV5-1 NA TGCGCCAGCTCCCCTCGTCCTAGCCGAGGGTCCGGGGAGCTGTTTTTT CASSPRPSRGSGELFF
many 14 TRBJ2-5 TRBV3-1 NA TGTGCCAGCAGCCCCTCCCATTACGTGGAGACCCAGTACTTC CASSPSHYVETQYF
many 11 TRBJ2-5 TRBV20-1 NA TGCAGTGCTAGAGCCCAGGGGACCCAGTACTTC CSARAQGTQYF
few 15 TRBJ2-3 TRBV20-1 NA TGCAGTGCTGTCCCCCCAGATGGCGGCACAGATACGCAGTATTTT CSAVPPDGGTDTQYF
NA 15 TRBJ1-6 TRBV5-1 NA TGCGCCAGCAGCCCGACTAGCTCCTATAATTCACCCCTCCACTTT CASSPTSSYNSPLHF
many 12 TRBJ1-2 TRBV9 NA TGTGCCAGCAGCGTAGATCCCTATGGCTACACCTTC CASSVDPYGYTF
many 15 TRBJ2-1 TRBV10-2 NA TGCGCCAGCAGTGAGTCGCAGGAGAACGCCGATGAGCAGTTCTTC CASSESQENADEQFF
many 14 TRBJ2-5 TRBV7-2 NA TGTGCCAGCTCCCGTGTGGCAGCACAAGAGACCCAGTACTTC CASSRVAAQETQYF
many 15 TRBJ2-3 TRBV28 NA TGTGCCAGCAGTTTAATTGGGGCCCGCACAGATACGCAGTATTTT CASSLIGARTDTQYF
many 15 TRBJ1-1 TRBV10-3 NA TGTGCCGCTAATCTCAAGGGGGTTGTTACGACTGAAGCTTTCTTT CAANLKGVVTTEAFF
many 15 TRBJ2-4 TRBV15 NA TGTGCCACCAGCAGAGATCGGCTAGCGCAAAACATTCAGTACTTC CATSRDRLAQNIQYF
few 15 TRBJ2-2 TRBV3-1 TRBD2 TGTGCCAGCAGCCAAGCCGGGGGGGCCGCCGGGGAGCTGTTTTTT CASSQAGGAAGELFF
NA 14 TRBJ2-7 TRBV9 NA TGTGCCAGCAGCCCCCGGTTCGAGACCTACGAGCAGTACTTC CASSPRFETYEQYF
few 13 TRBJ2-3 TRBV20-1 TRBD1 TGCAGGGCCAACAGGGGGCGCACAGATACGCAGTATTTT CRANRGRTDTQYF
NA 17 TRBJ2-3 TRBV15 NA TGTGCCACCAGCAGAACGCCCTTCTCCTGGAGTACAGATACGCAGTATTTT CATSRTPFSWSTDTQYF
many 15 TRBJ2-3 TRBV5-1 TRBD1 TGCGCCAGCAGCTCAGGGACAGGGGTTTCAGATACGCAGTATTTT CASSSGTGVSDTQYF
many 16 TRBJ2-4 TRBV4-1 NA TGCGCCAGCAGCCAAGTTGTCGGTCTAGCCAAAAACATTCAGTACTTC CASSQVVGLAKNIQYF
many 16 TRBJ2-3 TRBV4-1 NA TGCGCCAGCAGCCAGGGGTTGGGGGTAGGAACAGATACGCAGTATTTT CASSQGLGVGTDTQYF
many 14 TRBJ1-4 TRBV10-2 NA TGCGCCAGCGCCGGGGGGGGTCAGAATGAAAAACTGTTTTTT CASAGGGQNEKLFF
few 16 TRBJ2-1 TRBV12-3/TRBV12-4 TRBD2 TGTGCCAGCAGTCCCCGGGGAGCGGGAGCCTACAATGAGCAGTTCTTC CASSPRGAGAYNEQFF
many 14 TRBJ1-2 TRBV7-3 TRBD1 TGTGCCAGCAGCCCGCGGGACAGGAACTATGGCTACACCTTC CASSPRDRNYGYTF
few 17 TRBJ2-1 TRBV11-2 TRBD2 TGTGCCAGCAGCTTAGTGAGCGCGGGGGTCCCCACCAATGAGCAGTTCTTC CASSLVSAGVPTNEQFF
many 11 TRBJ1-2 TRBV12-3/TRBV12-4 NA TGTGCCAGCAGTGAGGGGGATGGCTACACCTTC CASSEGDGYTF
few 13 TRBJ2-1 TRBV5-6 NA TGTGCCAGCAGCGGGCTAGCCTACAATGAGCAGTTCTTC CASSGLAYNEQFF
many 14 TRBJ1-1 TRBV20-1 NA TGCAGTGCCCCCCGAATAGGGGTGAGAACTGAAGCTTTCTTT CSAPRIGVRTEAFF
few 17 TRBJ2-1 TRBV9 TRBD2 TGTGCCAGCAGCGTAGAGGGTGATAGCGGGAGTCTCAATGAGCAGTTCTTC CASSVEGDSGSLNEQFF
few 14 TRBJ1-1 TRBV4-1 NA TGCGCCAGCAGCCAAGATATAGCTAACACTGAAGCTTTCTTT CASSQDIANTEAFF
NA 15 TRBJ1-6 TRBV9 NA TGTGCCAGCAGCCGTGGGGGGTACGATAATTCACCCCTCAACTTT CASSRGGYDNSPLNF
many 15 TRBJ2-1 TRBV9 TRBD2 TGTGCCAGCAGCGGAACTAGCGGACCTTACAATGAGCAGTTCTTC CASSGTSGPYNEQFF